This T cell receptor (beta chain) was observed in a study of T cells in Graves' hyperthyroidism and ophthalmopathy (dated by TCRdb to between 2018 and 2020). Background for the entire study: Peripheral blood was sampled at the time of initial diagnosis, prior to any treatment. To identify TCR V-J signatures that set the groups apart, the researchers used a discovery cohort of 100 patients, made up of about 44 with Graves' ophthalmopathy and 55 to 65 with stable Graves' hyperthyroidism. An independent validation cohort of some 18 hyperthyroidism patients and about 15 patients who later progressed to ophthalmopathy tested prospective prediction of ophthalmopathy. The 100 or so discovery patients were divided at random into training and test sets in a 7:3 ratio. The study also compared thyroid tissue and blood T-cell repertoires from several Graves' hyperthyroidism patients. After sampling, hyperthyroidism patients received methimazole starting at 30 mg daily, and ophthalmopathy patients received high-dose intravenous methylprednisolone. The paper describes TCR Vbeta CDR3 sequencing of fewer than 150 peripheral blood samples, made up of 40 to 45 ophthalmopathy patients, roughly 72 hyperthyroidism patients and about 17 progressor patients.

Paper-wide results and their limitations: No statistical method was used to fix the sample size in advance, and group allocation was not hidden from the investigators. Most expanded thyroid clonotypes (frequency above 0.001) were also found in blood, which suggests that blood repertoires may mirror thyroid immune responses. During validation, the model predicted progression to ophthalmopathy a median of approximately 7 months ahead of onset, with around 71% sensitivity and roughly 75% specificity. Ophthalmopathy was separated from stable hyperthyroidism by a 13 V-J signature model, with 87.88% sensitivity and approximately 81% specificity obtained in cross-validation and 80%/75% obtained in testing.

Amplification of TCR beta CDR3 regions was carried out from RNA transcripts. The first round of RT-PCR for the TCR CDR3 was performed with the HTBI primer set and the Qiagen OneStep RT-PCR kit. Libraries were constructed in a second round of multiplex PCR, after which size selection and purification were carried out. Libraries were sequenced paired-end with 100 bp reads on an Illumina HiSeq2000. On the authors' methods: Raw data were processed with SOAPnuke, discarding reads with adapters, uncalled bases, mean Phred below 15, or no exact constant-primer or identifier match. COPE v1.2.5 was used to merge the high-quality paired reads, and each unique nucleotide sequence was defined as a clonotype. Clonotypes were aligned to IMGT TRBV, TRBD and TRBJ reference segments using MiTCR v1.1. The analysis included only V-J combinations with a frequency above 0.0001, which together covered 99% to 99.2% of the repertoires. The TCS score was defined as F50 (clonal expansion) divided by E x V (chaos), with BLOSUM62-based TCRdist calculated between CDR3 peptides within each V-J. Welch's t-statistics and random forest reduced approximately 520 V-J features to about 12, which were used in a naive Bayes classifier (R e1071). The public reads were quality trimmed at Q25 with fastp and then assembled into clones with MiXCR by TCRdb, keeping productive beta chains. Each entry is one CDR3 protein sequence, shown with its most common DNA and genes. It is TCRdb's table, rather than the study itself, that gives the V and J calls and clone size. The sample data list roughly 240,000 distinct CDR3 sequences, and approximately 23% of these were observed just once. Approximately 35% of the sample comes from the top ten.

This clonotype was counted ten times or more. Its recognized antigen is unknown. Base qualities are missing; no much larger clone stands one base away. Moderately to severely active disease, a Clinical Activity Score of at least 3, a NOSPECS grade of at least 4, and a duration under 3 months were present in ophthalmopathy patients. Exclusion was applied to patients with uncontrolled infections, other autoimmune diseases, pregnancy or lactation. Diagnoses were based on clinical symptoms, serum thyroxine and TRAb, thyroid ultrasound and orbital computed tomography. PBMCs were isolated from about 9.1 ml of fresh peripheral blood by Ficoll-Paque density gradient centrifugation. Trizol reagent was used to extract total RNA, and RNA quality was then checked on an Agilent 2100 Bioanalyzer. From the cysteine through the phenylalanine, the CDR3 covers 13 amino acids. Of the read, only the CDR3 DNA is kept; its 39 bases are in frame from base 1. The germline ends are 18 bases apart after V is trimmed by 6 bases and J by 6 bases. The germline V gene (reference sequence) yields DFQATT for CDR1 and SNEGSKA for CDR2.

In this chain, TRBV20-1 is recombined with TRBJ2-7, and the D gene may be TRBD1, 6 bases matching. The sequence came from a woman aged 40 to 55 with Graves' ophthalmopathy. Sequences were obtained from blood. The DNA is TGCAGTGCCCTAAGGACAGTGGCCCTCGAGCAGTACTTC. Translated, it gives CSALRTVALEQYF.